Shown below are 19 T cell receptor beta chains from a single sample sequenced in a study of cytomegalovirus exposure and HLA in healthy donors. With 60 Vbeta and 13 Jbeta primers, the PCR was carried out. The repertoire was sequenced with immunoSEQ multiplex PCR; TCRdb's copy has only in-frame clones and lacks some. Altogether approximately 190,000 clones are present, approximately 84% being singletons, with the ten largest covering less than 4.5%. What was sequenced was PBMCs. These receptors all stem from a man aged 45-65 years in good health and CMV-seronegative.

This chain uses TRBV13 with TRBJ2-7, with 7 bases aligning to TRBD1. Germline CDR1 reads PRHDT; CDR2 reads FYEKMQ (reference sequence). Trimming took 6 bases from V and 3 from J; bases not matched to a gene: 14. CDR3 length equals 16 residues. The CDR3 region has the DNA TGTGCCAGCAGTTACCACCTGGGACAGATTAACTACGAGCAGTACTTC. This codes for CASSYHLGQINYEQYF.

This rearrangement joins TRBV30 to TRBJ2-3; the match to TRBD2 covers 11 bases. CDR3 size: 13 residues. Germline CDR1 reads GTSNPN; CDR2 reads SVGIG (reference sequence). V dropped 4 bases and J dropped 7; count of bases not matched to a gene: 4. CDR3 residues: CAWTSGGRHTQYF. The CDR3 DNA reads as TGTGCCTGGACTAGCGGGGGGCGACATACGCAGTATTTT.

This clone was seen more than once but under ten times. This rearrangement joins TRBV7-7 to TRBJ2-7; D is uncertain. Trimming took off 6 bases at V and 3 bases at J, with 12 bases between the two ends. The CDR3 spans 13 residues. Per germline, CDR1 SSHAT and CDR2 FNYEAQ (reference sequence). CDR3 in amino acids: CASSPYPGYEQYF. The CDR3 region has the DNA TGTGCCAGCAGTCCCTATCCAGGCTACGAGCAGTACTTC. Using reference TRBV7-7 and TRBJ2-7 for the parts outside the CDR3, the full variable domain is GAGVSQSPRYKVTKRGQDVTLRCDPISSHATLYWYQQALGQGPEFLTYFNYEAQPDKSGLPSDRFSAERPEGSISTLTIQRTEQRDSAMYRCASSPYPGYEQYFGPGTRLTVT.

The V and J genes are TRBV6-5 and TRBJ1-2; 9 positions match TRBD1. The CDR3 is made up of 15 amino acids. V trimming: 1 base; J trimming: 4 bases; junction bases outside the gene matches: 4. Germline V gene sequence: CDR1 MNHEY, CDR2 SVGAGI. The CDR3 DNA follows: TGTGCCAGCAGTTACTTGGGACAGGGTGCCTATGGCTACACCTTC. Its protein is CASSYLGQGAYGYTF.

The V gene is TRBV5-6, the J gene TRBJ2-5, with a weak D call TRBD1 (5 bases). V was cut by 1 base and J by 0 bases, with 16 bases left in between. There are 17 residues in the CDR3. Germline loops: CDR1 SGHDT, CDR2 YYEEEE. The CDR3 DNA follows: TGTGCCAGCAGCTTGATCTCGGACACAACGTACCAAGAGACCCAGTACTTC. This encodes CASSLISDTTYQETQYF.

The chain recombines TRBV30 with TRBJ1-5; D might be TRBD1 (5 bases). Germline lookup yields CDR1 GTSNPN and CDR2 SVGIG (reference sequence). V was pared by 3 bases and J by 5 bases, with 14 bases between. The length of the CDR3 is 14 residues. In DNA, the CDR3 is TGTGCCTGGAGCCCCTGGGGGGAACATCAGCCCCAGCATTTT. This translates into CAWSPWGEHQPQHF.

In this sample, this clone turned up once. The chain uses TRBV19 and TRBJ1-3; TRBD1 matches at 9 bases. The CDR3 spans 14 residues. CDR1 is LNHDA, CDR2 SQIVND, per germline (reference sequence). J lost 4 bases, V lost 6 bases, and 4 bases had no gene match. The CDR3: CASRDRGIGNTIYF. The CDR3 nucleotides read TGTGCCAGTAGGGACAGGGGCATAGGAAACACCATATATTTT.

V is TRBV5-8 and J is TRBJ1-6, with TRBD1 matching over 8 bases. Germline CDR1 SGHTS, CDR2 YDEGEE. The CDR3 is 15 amino acids. V was pared by 0 bases and J by 4 bases, with 0 bases of the junction left unmatched. CDR3 loop: CASSLGDRYNSPLHF. CDR3 DNA: TGTGCCAGCAGCTTGGGGGACAGGTATAATTCACCCCTCCACTTT.

V usage is TRBV11-2 and J usage is TRBJ1-1, with D possibly TRBD1 on 5 matching bases. Germline loops: CDR1 SGHAT, CDR2 FQNNGV. The germline V and J ends were trimmed by 1 base and 5 bases, with 8 bases remaining between them. The CDR3 is made up of 13 amino acids. This CDR3 is CASSLGAGTEAFF. CDR3 bases: TGTGCCAGCAGCTTAGGGGCAGGGACTGAAGCTTTCTTT.

J is TRBJ1-5 and V is TRBV21-1. TRBV21-1 corresponds to a pseudogene. CDR3 length equals 16 residues. CDR3 bases: TGTGCCAGCAGCACAATGGGAGGTATAAGCAATCAGCCCCAGCATTTT. Amino acids: CASSTMGGISNQPQHF.

This clone was counted a few times. The chain joins TRBV5-8 to TRBJ2-5; TRBD1 might be the D (6 bases). The CDR3 extends over 15 amino acids. V lost 4 bases to trimming and J lost 2 bases, with 15 bases between them. Germline V gene data show CDR1 as SGHTS and CDR2 as YDEGEE. The CDR3 here is CASSTRTGKQETQYF. The CDR3 region has the DNA TGTGCCAGCAGCACAAGAACAGGGAAACAAGAGACCCAGTACTTC.

The rearrangement links TRBV4-1 to TRBJ1-1; 7 bases line up with TRBD1. Looked up from germline, CDR1 is MGHRA and CDR2 is YSYEKL. V lost 5 bases and J lost 5; bases outside the gene matches: 8. CDR3 length: 14 amino acids. CDR3 region: CASSYTGVRTEAFF. CDR3 DNA sequence: TGCGCCAGCAGCTATACAGGGGTGAGGACTGAAGCTTTCTTT.

This chain links TRBV6-5 with TRBJ2-2, with 7 bases that match TRBD1. There are 14 residues in the CDR3. Losses at the gene ends were 10 bases for V and 0 bases for J; bases not matched to a gene: 5. Germline CDR1 is MNHEY and CDR2 is SVGAGI. The CDR3 DNA reads as TGTGCCACTCGACAGGGATCGAACACCGGGGAGCTGTTTTTT. It yields the protein CATRQGSNTGELFF.

The chain recombines TRBV5-1 with TRBJ2-3; TRBD2 agrees at 8 bases. This CDR3 region has 16 residues. Trimming at V came to 4 bases and at J to 4 bases, leaving 11 bases not matched to a gene. Germline V lookup: CDR1 SGHRS, CDR2 YFSETQ. The CDR3 nucleotides are TGCGCCAGCAGCGCCCCGGTAGCGGGGACTGCAGATACGCAGTATTTT. Translated, it gives CASSAPVAGTADTQYF.

The chain is built from TRBV2 and TRBJ1-6, with D perhaps TRBD1 (6 bases). Germline values: CDR1 SNHLY, CDR2 FYNNEI. The V end lost 7 bases, the J end lost 5 bases, and 15 bases lay between the germline ends. The CDR3 covers 15 residues. The CDR3 here is CASTFQGRDNSPLHF. CDR3 DNA: TGTGCCAGCACTTTTCAGGGGAGGGATAATTCACCCCTCCACTTT.

J is TRBJ2-1 and V is TRBV27; 9 nucleotides agree with TRBD1. V shed 2 bases and J 8 bases; nucleotides not matched to a gene: 10. Per germline, CDR1 MNHEY and CDR2 SMNVEV (reference sequence). The length of the CDR3 is 16 residues. The CDR3 sequence is CASSLIRDRAFDEQFF. CDR3 sequence (DNA): TGTGCCAGCAGTTTAATAAGGGACAGGGCCTTCGATGAGCAGTTCTTC.

The V and J genes are TRBV5-5 and TRBJ1-5, with D unresolved. In germline, CDR1 is SGHKS, CDR2 YYEKEE (reference sequence). This CDR3 contains 15 residues. Trimming pared 0 bases from V and 3 bases from J, leaving 10 bases between. The CDR3 DNA follows: TGTGCCAGCAGCTTGGCCGCCAGTTACAATCAGCCCCAGCATTTT. Amino acid sequence: CASSLAASYNQPQHF.

CDR3 sequence: CASSSSGYEQYF. The CDR3 DNA reads TGCGCCAGCAGTAGTAGCGGCTACGAGCAGTACTTC. The chain couples TRBV5-1 to TRBJ2-7, with D perhaps TRBD2 (6 bases). Trimming took 5 bases from V and 3 from J, leaving 9 bases between them. Looked up from germline, CDR1 is SGHRS and CDR2 is YFSETQ. This CDR3 is 12 amino acids long.

The gene calls are TRBV5-6 and TRBJ2-6; 12 nucleotides agree with TRBD1. With V trimmed by 4 bases and J by 2 bases, 4 bases remained unmatched. Germline V lookup: CDR1 SGHDT, CDR2 YYEEEE. The CDR3 extends over 17 amino acids. The DNA of the CDR3 is TGTGCCAGCAGCCCTGGGACAGGGGGCGCTGGGGCCAACGTCCTGACTTTC. Protein: CASSPGTGGAGANVLTF.